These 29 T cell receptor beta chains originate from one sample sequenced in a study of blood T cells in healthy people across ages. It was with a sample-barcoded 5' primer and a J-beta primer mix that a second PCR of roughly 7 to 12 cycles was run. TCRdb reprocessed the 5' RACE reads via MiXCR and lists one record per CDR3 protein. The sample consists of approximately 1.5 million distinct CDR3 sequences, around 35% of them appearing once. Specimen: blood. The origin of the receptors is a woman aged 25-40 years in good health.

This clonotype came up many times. Here the CDR3 DNA reads TGTGCCAGCAGCTTGCAATCAGGGGTTCCTACGGGTCAGCAGTACTTC. It is translated as CASSLQSGVPTGQQYF. This chain uses TRBV7-9 with TRBJ2-7, with TRBD1 as a possible D gene (6 bases). The CDR3 has 16 amino acids. The germline V gene has CDR1 SEHNR and CDR2 FQNEAQ (reference sequence). V dropped 3 bases and J dropped 8 bases, with 23 bases sitting between them.

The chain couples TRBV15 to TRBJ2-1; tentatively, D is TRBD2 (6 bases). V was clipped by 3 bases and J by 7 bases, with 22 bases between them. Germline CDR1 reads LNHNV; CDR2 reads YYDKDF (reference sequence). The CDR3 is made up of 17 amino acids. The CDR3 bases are TGTGCCACCAGCAGGGTCGAGAGGCCTATTGCGGGGAATGAGCAGTTCTTC. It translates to CATSRVERPIAGNEQFF.

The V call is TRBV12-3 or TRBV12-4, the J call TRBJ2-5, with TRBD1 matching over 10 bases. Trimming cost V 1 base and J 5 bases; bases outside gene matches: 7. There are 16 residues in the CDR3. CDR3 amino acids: CASSLGDRGQGETQYF. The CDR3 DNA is TGTGCCAGCAGTTTAGGGGACAGGGGACAGGGGGAGACCCAGTACTTC.

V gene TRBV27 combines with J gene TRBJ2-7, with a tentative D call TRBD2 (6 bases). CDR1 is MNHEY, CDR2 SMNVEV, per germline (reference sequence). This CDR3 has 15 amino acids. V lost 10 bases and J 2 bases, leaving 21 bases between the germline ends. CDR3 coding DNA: TGTGCCACCGGAGCGGGTAGCGGAGGGGCCTACGAGCAGTACTTC. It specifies CATGAGSGGAYEQYF.

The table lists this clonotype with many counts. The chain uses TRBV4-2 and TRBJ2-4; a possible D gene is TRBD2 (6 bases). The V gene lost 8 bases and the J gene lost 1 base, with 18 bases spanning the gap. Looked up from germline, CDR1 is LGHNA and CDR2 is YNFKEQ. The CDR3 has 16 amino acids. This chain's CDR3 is CASGDIADYAKNIQYF. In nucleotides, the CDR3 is TGTGCCAGCGGGGATATAGCGGATTACGCCAAAAACATTCAGTACTTC.

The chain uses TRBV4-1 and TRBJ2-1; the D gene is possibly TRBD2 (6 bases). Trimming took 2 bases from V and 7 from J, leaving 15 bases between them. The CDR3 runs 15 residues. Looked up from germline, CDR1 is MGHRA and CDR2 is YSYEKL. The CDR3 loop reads CASSQQLATENEQFF. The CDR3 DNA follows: TGCGCCAGCAGCCAACAGCTAGCGACGGAGAATGAGCAGTTCTTC.

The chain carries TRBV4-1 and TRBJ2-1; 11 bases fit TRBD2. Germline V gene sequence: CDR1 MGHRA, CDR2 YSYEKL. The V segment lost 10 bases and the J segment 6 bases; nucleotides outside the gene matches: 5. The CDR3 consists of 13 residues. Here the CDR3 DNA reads TGCGCCACCGGGACTAGCGGACGCAATGAGCAGTTCTTC. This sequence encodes CATGTSGRNEQFF.

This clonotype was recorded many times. CDR3 in DNA: TGTGCCAGCAGCGTAGGCGGGAGGGCCGTCCATGAGCAGTTCTTC. This gives the protein CASSVGGRAVHEQFF. This chain connects TRBV9 to TRBJ2-1; TRBD2 matches 9 bases. CDR1 is SGDLS, CDR2 YYNGEE, per germline. V was clipped by 0 bases and J by 8 bases; unmatched bases: 6. The CDR3 totals 15 residues.

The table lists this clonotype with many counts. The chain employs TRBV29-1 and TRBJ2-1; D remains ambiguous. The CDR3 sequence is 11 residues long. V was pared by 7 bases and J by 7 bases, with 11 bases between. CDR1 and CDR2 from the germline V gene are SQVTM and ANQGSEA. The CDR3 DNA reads TGCAGCGCCCGACCCGAGAATGAGCAGTTCTTC. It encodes CSARPENEQFF.

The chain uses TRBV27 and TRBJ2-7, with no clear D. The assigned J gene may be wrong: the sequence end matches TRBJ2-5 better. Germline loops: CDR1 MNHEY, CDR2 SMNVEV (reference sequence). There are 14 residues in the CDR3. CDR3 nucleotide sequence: TGTGCCAGCAGTTTATCGAGCAGATGGGAGACCCAGTACTTC. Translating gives CASSLSSRWETQYF.

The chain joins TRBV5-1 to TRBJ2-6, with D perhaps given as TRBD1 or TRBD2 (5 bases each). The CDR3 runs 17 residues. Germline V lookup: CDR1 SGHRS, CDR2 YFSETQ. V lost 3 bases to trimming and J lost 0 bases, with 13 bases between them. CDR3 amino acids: CASSSGTTRSGANVLTF. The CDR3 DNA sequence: TGCGCCAGCAGCTCAGGGACCACCCGCTCTGGGGCCAACGTCCTGACTTTC.

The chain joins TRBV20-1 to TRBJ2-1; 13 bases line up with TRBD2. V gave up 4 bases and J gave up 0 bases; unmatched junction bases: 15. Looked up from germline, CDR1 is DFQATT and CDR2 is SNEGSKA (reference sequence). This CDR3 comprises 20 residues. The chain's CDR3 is CSAIIGLAGAGIRSYNEQFF. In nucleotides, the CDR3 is TGCAGTGCTATCATAGGACTAGCGGGGGCGGGAATCCGCTCCTACAATGAGCAGTTCTTC.

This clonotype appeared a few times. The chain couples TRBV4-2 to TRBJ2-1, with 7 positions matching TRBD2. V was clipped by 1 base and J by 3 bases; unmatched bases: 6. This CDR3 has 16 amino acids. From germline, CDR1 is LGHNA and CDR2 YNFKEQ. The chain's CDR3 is CASSQGQAGFYNEQFF. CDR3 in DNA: TGTGCCAGCAGCCAAGGACAAGCGGGGTTCTACAATGAGCAGTTCTTC.

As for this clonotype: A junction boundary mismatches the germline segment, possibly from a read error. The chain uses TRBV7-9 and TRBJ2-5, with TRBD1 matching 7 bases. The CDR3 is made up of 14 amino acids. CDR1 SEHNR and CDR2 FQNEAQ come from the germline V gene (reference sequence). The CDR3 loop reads CACSLGQPRETQYF. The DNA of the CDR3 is TGTGCCTGCAGCTTGGGACAGCCGAGGGAGACCCAGTACTTC.

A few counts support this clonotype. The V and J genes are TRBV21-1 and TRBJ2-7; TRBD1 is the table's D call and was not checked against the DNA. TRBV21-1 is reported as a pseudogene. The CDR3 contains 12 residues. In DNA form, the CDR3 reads TGTGCCAGCTGGGACAGGGGTTCTGAGCAGTACTTC. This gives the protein CASWDRGSEQYF.

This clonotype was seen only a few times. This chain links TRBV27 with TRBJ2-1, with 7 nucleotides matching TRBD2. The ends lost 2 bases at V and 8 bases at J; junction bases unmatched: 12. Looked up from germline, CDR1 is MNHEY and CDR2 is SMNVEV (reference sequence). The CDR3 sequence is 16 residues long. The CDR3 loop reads CASSLMGGGAFDEQFF. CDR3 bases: TGTGCCAGCAGTTTAATGGGGGGAGGGGCCTTCGATGAGCAGTTCTTC.

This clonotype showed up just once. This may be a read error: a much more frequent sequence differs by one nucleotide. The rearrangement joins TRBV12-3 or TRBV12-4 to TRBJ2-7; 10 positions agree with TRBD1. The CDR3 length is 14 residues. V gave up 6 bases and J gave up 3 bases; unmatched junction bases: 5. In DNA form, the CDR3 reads TGTGCCAGCAGGTGGGACAGGGGACGCTACGAGCAGTACTTC. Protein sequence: CASRWDRGRYEQYF.

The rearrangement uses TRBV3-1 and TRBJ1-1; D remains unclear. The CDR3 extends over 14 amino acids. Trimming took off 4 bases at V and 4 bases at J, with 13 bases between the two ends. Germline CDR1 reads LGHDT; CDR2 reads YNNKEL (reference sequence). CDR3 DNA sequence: TGTGCCAGCAGCCGGGAGGGTAAAGGCACTGAAGCTTTCTTT. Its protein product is CASSREGKGTEAFF.

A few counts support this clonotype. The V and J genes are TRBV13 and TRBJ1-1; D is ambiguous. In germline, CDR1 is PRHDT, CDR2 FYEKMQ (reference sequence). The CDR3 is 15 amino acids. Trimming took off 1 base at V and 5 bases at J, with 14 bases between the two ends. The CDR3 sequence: CASSLALHEKTEAFF. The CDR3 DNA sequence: TGTGCCAGCAGCTTAGCCCTTCACGAAAAGACTGAAGCTTTCTTT.

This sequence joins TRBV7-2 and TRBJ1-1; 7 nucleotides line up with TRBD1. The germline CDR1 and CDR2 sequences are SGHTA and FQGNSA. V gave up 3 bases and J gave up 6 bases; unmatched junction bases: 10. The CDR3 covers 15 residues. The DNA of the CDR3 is TGTGCCAGCAGCTTCTTCAACCGACAGGGCCCTGAAGCTTTCTTT. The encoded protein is CASSFFNRQGPEAFF.

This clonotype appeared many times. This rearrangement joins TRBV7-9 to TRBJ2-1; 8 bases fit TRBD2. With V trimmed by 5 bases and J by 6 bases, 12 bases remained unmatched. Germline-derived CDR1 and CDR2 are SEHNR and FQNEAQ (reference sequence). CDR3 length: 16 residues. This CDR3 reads CASSPGGGEARNEQFF. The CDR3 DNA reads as TGTGCCAGCAGCCCGGGGGGGGGCGAAGCCCGCAATGAGCAGTTCTTC.

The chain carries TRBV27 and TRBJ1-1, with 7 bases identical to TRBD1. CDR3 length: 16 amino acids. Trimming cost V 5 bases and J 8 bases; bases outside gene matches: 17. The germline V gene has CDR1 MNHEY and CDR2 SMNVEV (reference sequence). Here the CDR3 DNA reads TGTGCCAGCAGTCTCTCCCGACAGGGAGAGGCCGTAGAAGCTTTCTTT. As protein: CASSLSRQGEAVEAFF.

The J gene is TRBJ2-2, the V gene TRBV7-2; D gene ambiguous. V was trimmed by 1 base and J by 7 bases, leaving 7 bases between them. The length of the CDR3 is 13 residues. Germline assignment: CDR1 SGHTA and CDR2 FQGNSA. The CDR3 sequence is CASSLDGIGELFF. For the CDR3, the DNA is TGTGCCAGCAGCTTAGATGGCATCGGGGAGCTGTTTTTT.

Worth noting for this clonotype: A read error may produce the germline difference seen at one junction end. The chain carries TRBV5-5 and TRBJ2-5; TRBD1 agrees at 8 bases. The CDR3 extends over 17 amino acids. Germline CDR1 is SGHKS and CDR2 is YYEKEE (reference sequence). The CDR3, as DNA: TGTGCCAGCAGCTTGGAGGGGGACAGGTTCTTCCAAGAGACCCAGGACTTC. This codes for CASSLEGDRFFQETQDF.

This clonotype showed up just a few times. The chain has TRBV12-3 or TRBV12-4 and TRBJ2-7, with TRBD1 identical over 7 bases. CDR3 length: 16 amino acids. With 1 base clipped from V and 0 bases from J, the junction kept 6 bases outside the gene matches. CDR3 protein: CASSLGQGYFSYEQYF. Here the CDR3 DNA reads TGTGCCAGCAGTTTAGGACAGGGCTATTTCTCCTACGAGCAGTACTTC.

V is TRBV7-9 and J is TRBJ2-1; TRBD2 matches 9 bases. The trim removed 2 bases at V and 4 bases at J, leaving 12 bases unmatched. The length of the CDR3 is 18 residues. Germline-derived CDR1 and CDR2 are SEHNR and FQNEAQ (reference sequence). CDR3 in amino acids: CASSLPPRRAGGYNEQFF. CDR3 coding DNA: TGTGCCAGCAGCTTACCCCCTCGGCGAGCGGGGGGATACAATGAGCAGTTCTTC.

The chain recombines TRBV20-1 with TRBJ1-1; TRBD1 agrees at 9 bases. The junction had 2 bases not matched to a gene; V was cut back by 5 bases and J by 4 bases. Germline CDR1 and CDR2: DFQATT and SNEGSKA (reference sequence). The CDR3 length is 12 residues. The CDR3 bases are TGCAGTGCTGGACAGGGGAGCACTGAAGCTTTCTTT. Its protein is CSAGQGSTEAFF.

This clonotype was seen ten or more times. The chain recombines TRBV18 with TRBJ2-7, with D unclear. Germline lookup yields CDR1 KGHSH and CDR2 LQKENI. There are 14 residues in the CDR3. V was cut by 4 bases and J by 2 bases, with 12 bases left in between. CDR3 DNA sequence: TGTGCCAGCTCACAGCTGCAACAAACCTACGAGCAGTACTTC. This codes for CASSQLQQTYEQYF.

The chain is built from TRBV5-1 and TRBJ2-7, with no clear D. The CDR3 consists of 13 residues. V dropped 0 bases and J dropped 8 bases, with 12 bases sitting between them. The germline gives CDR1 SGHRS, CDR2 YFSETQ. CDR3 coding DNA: TGCGCCAGCAGCTTGGCCAGAGGTTCCAAGCAGTACTTC. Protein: CASSLARGSKQYF.